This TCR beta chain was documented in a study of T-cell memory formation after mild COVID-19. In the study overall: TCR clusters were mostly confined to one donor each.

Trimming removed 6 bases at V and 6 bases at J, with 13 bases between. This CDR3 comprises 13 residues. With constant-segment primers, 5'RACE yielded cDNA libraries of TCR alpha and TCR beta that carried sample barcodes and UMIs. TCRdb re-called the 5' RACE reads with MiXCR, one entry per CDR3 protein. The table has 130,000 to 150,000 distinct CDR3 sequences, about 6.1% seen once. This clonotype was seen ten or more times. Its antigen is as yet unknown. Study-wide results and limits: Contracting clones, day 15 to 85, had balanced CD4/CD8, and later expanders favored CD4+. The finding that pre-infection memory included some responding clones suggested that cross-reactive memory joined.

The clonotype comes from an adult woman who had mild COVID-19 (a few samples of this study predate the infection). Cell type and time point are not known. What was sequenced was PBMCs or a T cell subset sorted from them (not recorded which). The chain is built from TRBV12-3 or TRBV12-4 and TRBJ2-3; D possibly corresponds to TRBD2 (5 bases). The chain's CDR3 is CASRRGGGDTQYF. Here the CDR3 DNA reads TGTGCCAGCAGACGAGGCGGCGGGGATACGCAGTATTTT.